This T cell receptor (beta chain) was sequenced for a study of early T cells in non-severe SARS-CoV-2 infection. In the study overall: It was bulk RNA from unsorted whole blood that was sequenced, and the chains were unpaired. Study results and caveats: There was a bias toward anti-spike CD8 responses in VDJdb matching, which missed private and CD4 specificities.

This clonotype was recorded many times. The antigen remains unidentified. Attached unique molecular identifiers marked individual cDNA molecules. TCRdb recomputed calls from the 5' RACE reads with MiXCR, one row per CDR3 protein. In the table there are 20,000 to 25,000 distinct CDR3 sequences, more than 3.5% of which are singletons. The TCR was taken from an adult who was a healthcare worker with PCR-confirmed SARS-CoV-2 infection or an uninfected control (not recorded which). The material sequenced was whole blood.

The CDR3 is CASSQDLRQAGEKLFF. The CDR3 DNA follows: TGCGCCAGCAGCCAAGATCTAAGACAGGCGGGGGAAAAACTGTTTTTT. The chain has TRBV4-3 and TRBJ1-4; maybe TRBD1 (6 bases). The CDR3 has 16 amino acids. The V gene lost 0 bases and the J gene lost 8 bases, with 16 bases spanning the gap. Germline assignment: CDR1 LGHNA and CDR2 YSLEER.